This TCR beta chain was found in a study of T cells in Graves' hyperthyroidism and ophthalmopathy (dated by TCRdb to between 2018 and 2021). Study-wide context: Peripheral blood samples were taken at initial diagnosis, before any treatment was given. After sampling, hyperthyroidism patients received methimazole starting at 30 mg daily, and ophthalmopathy patients received high-dose intravenous methylprednisolone. According to the paper, TCR Vbeta CDR3 sequencing was carried out on some 130 peripheral blood samples, which came from approximately 41 ophthalmopathy, around 75 hyperthyroidism and 17 progressor patients. To identify TCR V-J signatures that set the groups apart, the researchers used a discovery cohort of about a hundred patients, made up of fewer than 50 with Graves' ophthalmopathy and about 60 with stable Graves' hyperthyroidism. The study also compared thyroid tissue and blood T-cell repertoires from five or six Graves' hyperthyroidism patients. Prospective prediction of ophthalmopathy was tested in an independent validation cohort of 18 to 20 hyperthyroidism patients and around 16 patients who later progressed to ophthalmopathy. The 85 to 100 discovery patients were randomly split 7:3 into training and test sets. Results and caveats for the whole study, not just this receptor: A model built on a 13 V-J signature distinguished ophthalmopathy from stable hyperthyroidism, reaching 87.88% sensitivity and approximately 83% specificity in cross-validation and 80%/75% in testing. No statistical method was used to set the sample size in advance, and investigators knew the group allocation. Blood samples also contained most of the expanded thyroid clonotypes (frequency above 0.001), which suggests that blood repertoires may reflect thyroid immune responses. During validation, the model predicted progression to ophthalmopathy a median of roughly 7.1 months ahead of onset, with 60% to 71% sensitivity and about 72% specificity.

In the ophthalmopathy patients, disease was moderately to severely active, with a Clinical Activity Score of 3 or more, a NOSPECS grade of 4 or more, and a duration of less than 3 months. Exclusion was applied to patients with uncontrolled infections, other autoimmune diseases, pregnancy or lactation. Diagnoses were established on the basis of clinical symptoms, serum thyroxine and TRAb, thyroid ultrasound, and orbital computed tomography. PBMCs were separated from under 11 ml of fresh peripheral blood using Ficoll-Paque density gradient centrifugation. Total RNA was extracted with Trizol reagent, and quality was checked on an Agilent 2100 Bioanalyzer. Deletion took 6 bases off V and 2 bases off J, with a span of 9 bases between the germline ends. The germline V gene (reference sequence) yields LNHDA for CDR1 and SQIVND for CDR2. The cysteine opens and the phenylalanine closes a CDR3 of 13 amino acids. Of the read, only the CDR3 DNA is kept; its 39 bases are in frame from base 1.

The TCR beta CDR3 regions were amplified from the RNA transcripts. A first-round RT-PCR of the TCR CDR3 used the HTBI primer set with the Qiagen OneStep RT-PCR kit. Libraries were constructed in a second round of multiplex PCR, after which size selection and purification were performed. Sequencing of the libraries was done on an Illumina HiSeq2000 using paired-end 100 bp reads. For the original study's pipeline: Raw data were processed with SOAPnuke, discarding reads with adapters, uncalled bases, mean Phred below 15, or no exact constant-primer or identifier match. High-quality paired reads were merged with COPE v1.2.5, and unique nucleotide sequences were defined as clonotypes. Clonotypes were aligned to IMGT TRBV, TRBD and TRBJ reference segments using MiTCR v1.1. The analysis included only V-J combinations with a frequency above 0.0001, which together covered more than 98% of the repertoires. A TCS score was defined as the ratio of F50 (clonal expansion) to E x V (chaos), with BLOSUM62-based TCRdist applied between CDR3 peptides within each V-J. Welch's t-statistics and random forest reduced around 550 V-J features to 13, which were used in a naive Bayes classifier (R e1071). Clones were called with MiXCR by TCRdb after fastp trimmed the public reads at Q25, and only in-frame beta chains were retained. Rows are combined by CDR3 protein, so each entry shows the most common genes and DNA. In this record, the V and J calls reflect TCRdb's handling and not the investigators' own analysis. The sample records about 640,000 distinct CDR3 sequences, around 15% of which are singletons. Of the sample, approximately 12% is held by the ten largest clones.

This clonotype was counted between two and nine times. What antigen it recognizes has not been identified. Base-call qualities are not available, and no considerably larger clone is one nucleotide away. The rearrangement joined TRBV19 to TRBJ2-3, with the D gene uncertain. The TCR sequence derives from a woman aged 50 to 65 with Graves' ophthalmopathy. The sequenced material came from blood. The CDR3 corresponds to CASSRPFTDTQYF. The bases are TGTGCCAGTAGCCGGCCCTTCACAGATACGCAGTATTTT.